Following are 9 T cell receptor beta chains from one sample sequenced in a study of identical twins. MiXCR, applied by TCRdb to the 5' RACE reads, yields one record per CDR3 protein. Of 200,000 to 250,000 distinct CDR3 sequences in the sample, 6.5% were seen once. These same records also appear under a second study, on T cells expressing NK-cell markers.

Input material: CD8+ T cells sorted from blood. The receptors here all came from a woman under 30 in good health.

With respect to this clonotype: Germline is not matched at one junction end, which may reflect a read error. CDR3 coding DNA: TGTGCCAGCAGTTTCGGCAGGAGCTATGGCTACGCCTTC. Translating it yields CASSFGRSYGYAF. The chain is built from TRBV12-3 or TRBV12-4 and TRBJ1-2, with unresolved D. This CDR3 is 13 amino acids long.

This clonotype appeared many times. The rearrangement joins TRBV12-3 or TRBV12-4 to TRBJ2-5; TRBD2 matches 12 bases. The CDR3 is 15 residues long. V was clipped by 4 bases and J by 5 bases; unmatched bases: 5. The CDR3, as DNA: TGTGCCAGCAGTTCGTGGACTAGCGGGGATGAGACCCAGTACTTC. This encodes CASSSWTSGDETQYF.

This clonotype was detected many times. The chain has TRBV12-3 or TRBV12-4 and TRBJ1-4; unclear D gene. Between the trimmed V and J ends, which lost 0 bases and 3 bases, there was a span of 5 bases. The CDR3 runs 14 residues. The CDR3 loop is CASSLAGANEKLFF. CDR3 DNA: TGTGCCAGCAGTTTAGCCGGTGCTAATGAAAAACTGTTTTTT.

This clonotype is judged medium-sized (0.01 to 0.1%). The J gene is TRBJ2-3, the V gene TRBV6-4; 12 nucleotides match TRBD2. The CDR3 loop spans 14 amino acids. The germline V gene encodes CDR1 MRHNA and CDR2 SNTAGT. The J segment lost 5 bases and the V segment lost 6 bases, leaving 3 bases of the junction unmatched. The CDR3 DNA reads TGTGCCAGCAGCCCTAGCGGGGGGGAAGATACGCAGTATTTT. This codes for CASSPSGGEDTQYF.

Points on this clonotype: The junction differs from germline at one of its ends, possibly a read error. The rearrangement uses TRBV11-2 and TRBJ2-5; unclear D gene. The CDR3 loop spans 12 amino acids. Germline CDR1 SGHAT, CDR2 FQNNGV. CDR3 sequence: CASSLGLETQHF. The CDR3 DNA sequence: TGTGCCAGCAGCTTAGGTCTAGAGACCCAGCACTTC.

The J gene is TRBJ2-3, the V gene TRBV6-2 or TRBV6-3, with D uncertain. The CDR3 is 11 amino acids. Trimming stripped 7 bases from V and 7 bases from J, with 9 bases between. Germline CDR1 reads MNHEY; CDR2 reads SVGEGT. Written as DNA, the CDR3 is TGTGCCAGCACCAACTCCAATACGCAGTATTTT. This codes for CASTNSNTQYF.

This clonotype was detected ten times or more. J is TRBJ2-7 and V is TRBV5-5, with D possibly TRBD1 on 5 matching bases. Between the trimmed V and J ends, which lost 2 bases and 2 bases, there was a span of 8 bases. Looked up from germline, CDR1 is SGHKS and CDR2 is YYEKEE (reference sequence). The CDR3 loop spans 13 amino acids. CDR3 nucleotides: TGTGCCAGCAGCTTTAGACAGACCTACGAGCAGTACTTC. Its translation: CASSFRQTYEQYF.

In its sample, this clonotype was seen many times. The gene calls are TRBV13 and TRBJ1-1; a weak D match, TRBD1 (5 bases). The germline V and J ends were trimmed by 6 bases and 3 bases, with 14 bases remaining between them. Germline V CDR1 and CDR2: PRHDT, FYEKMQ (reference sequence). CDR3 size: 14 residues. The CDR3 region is CASRDPGSDTEAFF. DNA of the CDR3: TGTGCCAGCAGGGACCCAGGGTCGGACACTGAAGCTTTCTTT.

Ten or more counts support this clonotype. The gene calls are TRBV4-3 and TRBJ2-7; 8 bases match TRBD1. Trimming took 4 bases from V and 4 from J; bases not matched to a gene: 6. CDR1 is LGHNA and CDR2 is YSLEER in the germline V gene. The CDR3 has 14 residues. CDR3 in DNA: TGCGCCAGCAGCCCTGGACAGGGTGCGTACGAGCAGTACTTC. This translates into CASSPGQGAYEQYF.